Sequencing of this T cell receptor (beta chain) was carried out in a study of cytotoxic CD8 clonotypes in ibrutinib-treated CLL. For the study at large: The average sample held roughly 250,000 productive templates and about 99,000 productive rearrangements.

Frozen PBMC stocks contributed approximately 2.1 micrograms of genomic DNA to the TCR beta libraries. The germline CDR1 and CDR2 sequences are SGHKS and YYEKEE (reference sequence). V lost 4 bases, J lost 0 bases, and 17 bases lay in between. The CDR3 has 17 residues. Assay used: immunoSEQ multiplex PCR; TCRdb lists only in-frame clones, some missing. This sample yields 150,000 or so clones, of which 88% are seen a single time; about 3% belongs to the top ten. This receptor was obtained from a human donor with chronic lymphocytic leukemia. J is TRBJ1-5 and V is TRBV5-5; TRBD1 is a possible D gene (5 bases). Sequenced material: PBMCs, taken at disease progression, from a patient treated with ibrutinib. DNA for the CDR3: TGTGCCAGCAGCAGGGACCTTTCCCAATATAGCAATCAGCCCCAGCATTTT. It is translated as CASSRDLSQYSNQPQHF.